The 21 T cell receptor beta chains below were found in one sample sequenced in a study of OX40 agonist ivuxolimab in advanced cancers. The table came from immunoSEQ multiplex PCR; TCRdb's copy has only in-frame clones and leaves some out. The table lists around 60,000 clones, 92% of them singletons. Sequencing used CD4+ or CD8+ T cells sorted from blood, obtained in a trial of the OX40 agonist ivuxolimab. The receptors shown here come from an adult with an advanced solid tumor such as melanoma, head and neck, liver or kidney cancer.

The chain is built from TRBV7-6 and TRBJ2-7; D unclear. Germline CDR1 reads SGHVS; CDR2 reads FNYEAQ. V lost 2 bases and J lost 2, with 7 bases in between. CDR3 length equals 13 residues. CDR3 protein: CASSLTKAYEQYF. CDR3 in DNA: TGTGCCAGCAGCTTAACCAAAGCCTACGAGCAGTACTTC.

This chain connects TRBV7-9 to TRBJ2-3; tentatively, D is TRBD2 (6 bases). Deletions cut 5 bases from V and 2 bases from J, with 17 bases between. This CDR3 has 16 amino acids. Germline V CDR1 and CDR2: SEHNR, FQNEAQ (reference sequence). For the CDR3, the DNA is TGTGCCAGCAGCCTCCCCGAGGGACTCCTCACAGATACGCAGTATTTT. It is translated as CASSLPEGLLTDTQYF.

The V call is TRBV10-3, the J call TRBJ1-1; TRBD1 agrees at 9 bases. The V segment lost 11 bases and the J segment 0 bases; nucleotides outside the gene matches: 7. The length of the CDR3 is 14 residues. The germline V gene has CDR1 ENHRY and CDR2 SYGVKD. The CDR3 DNA reads TGTGCCGCGTATACAGGGGGCATGAACACTGAAGCTTTCTTT. This encodes CAAYTGGMNTEAFF.

This chain uses TRBV5-1 with TRBJ1-3; D unresolved. The CDR3 is made up of 13 amino acids. With 6 bases removed from V and 3 bases from J, the gap between germline ends came to 10 bases. Looked up from germline, CDR1 is SGHRS and CDR2 is YFSETQ. The DNA of the CDR3 is TGCGCCAGCACCCCGCCCAGTGGAAACACCATATATTTT. This sequence encodes CASTPPSGNTIYF. Full variable domain (outside the CDR3, taken from reference TRBV5-1 and TRBJ1-3): KAGVTQTPRYLIKTRGQQVTLSCSPISGHRSVSWYQQTPGQGLQFLFEYFSETQRNKGNFPGRFSGRQFSNSRSEMNVSTLELGDSALYLCASTPPSGNTIYFGEGSWLTVV.

V gene TRBV28 combines with J gene TRBJ1-5; D may be TRBD1 (6 bases). This CDR3 has 15 amino acids. Germline V CDR1 and CDR2: MDHEN, SYDVKM. V gave up 0 bases and J gave up 4 bases, with 10 bases separating them. The CDR3 bases are TGTGCCAGCAGTTTATGGGCAGGGGCTAATCAGCCCCAGCATTTT. Its translation: CASSLWAGANQPQHF.

This clone has just one count. V usage is TRBV6-4 and J usage is TRBJ2-1, with 9 nucleotides matching TRBD2. The germline gives CDR1 MRHNA, CDR2 SNTAGT. V shed 3 bases and J 0 bases; nucleotides not matched to a gene: 6. This CDR3 has 17 residues. CDR3 protein: CASSELFSGSSYNEQFF. CDR3 nucleotides: TGTGCCAGCAGTGAACTGTTTAGCGGGAGCTCCTACAATGAGCAGTTCTTC.

This rearrangement joins TRBV5-4 to TRBJ2-7; D perhaps matches TRBD1 (6 bases). V was clipped by 2 bases and J by 3 bases, with 18 bases between them. The V gene's germline CDR1 is SGHNT and CDR2 YYREEE (reference sequence). The CDR3 has 16 residues. This chain's CDR3 is CASSFRGGLGSYEQYF. Written as DNA, the CDR3 is TGTGCCAGCAGCTTCCGAGGGGGTTTAGGTAGCTACGAGCAGTACTTC.

The chain employs TRBV5-6 and TRBJ2-5; D assignment may be TRBD1 or TRBD2 (6 bases each). Germline V gives CDR1 SGHDT, CDR2 YYEEEE. CDR3 length: 14 amino acids. V was shortened by 4 bases and J by 9 bases, with 19 bases between the two germline ends. The CDR3 spells CASSDPRGPSAQYF. The CDR3 DNA is TGTGCCAGCAGCGACCCACGGGGGCCCTCGGCCCAGTACTTC. The whole variable domain, remainder taken from reference TRBV5-6 and TRBJ2-5, is DAGVTQSPTHLIKTRGQQVTLRCSPKSGHDTVSWYQQALGQGPQFIFQYYEEEERQRGNFPDRFSGHQFPNYSSELNVNALLLGDSALYLCASSDPRGPSAQYFGPGTRLLVL.

Only one count was recorded for this clone. The chain links TRBV30 to TRBJ2-1; D remains ambiguous. V lost 2 bases, J lost 0 bases, and 14 bases lay in between. CDR3 length: 16 amino acids. Germline lookup yields CDR1 GTSNPN and CDR2 SVGIG (reference sequence). The CDR3: CAWSSLWARSYNEQFF. The CDR3 DNA reads as TGTGCCTGGAGTTCCCTTTGGGCTCGCTCCTACAATGAGCAGTTCTTC.

This chain uses TRBV6-6 with TRBJ2-7; D is unclear. V dropped 8 bases and J dropped 5 bases, with 16 bases sitting between them. Germline CDR1 and CDR2: MNHNY and SVGAGI (reference sequence). CDR3 length equals 13 residues. CDR3 sequence: CASGIDLGNEQYF. The CDR3 DNA reads as TGTGCCAGCGGCATCGATTTGGGCAACGAGCAGTACTTC.

The chain joins TRBV19 to TRBJ2-4, with D possibly TRBD2 on 6 matching bases. V was trimmed by 1 base and J by 8 bases, leaving 9 bases between them. Germline assignment: CDR1 LNHDA and CDR2 SQIVND (reference sequence). The CDR3 contains 13 residues. The CDR3 nucleotides are TGTGCCAGTAGTATAGCCGGGGAGGACATTCAGTACTTC. It is translated as CASSIAGEDIQYF.

The chain recombines TRBV2 with TRBJ1-2; a weak D match, TRBD1 (6 bases). Germline V lookup: CDR1 SNHLY, CDR2 FYNNEI. V was cut by 4 bases and J by 6 bases, with 12 bases left in between. This CDR3 is 13 amino acids long. CDR3 protein: CASSGTGSNGYTF. The CDR3 nucleotides are TGTGCCAGCAGTGGTACAGGGTCAAATGGCTACACCTTC.

This chain links TRBV11-3 with TRBJ1-2, with D possibly matching TRBD1 (5 bases). V lost 4 bases and J 3 bases, leaving 9 bases between the germline ends. The CDR3 totals 13 residues. Germline V gene sequence: CDR1 SGHNT, CDR2 YENEEA. CDR3 nucleotides: TGTGCCAGCAGCTCCGCGGGGGACTATGGCTACACCTTC. Encoded protein: CASSSAGDYGYTF.

The rearrangement links TRBV9 to TRBJ2-2; D gene unclear. Trimming removed 7 bases from V and 0 bases from J, with 13 bases in between. The CDR3 sequence is 15 residues long. Germline CDR1 and CDR2: SGDLS and YYNGEE. The CDR3 DNA follows: TGTGCCAGCGCCCTGGACGTAGCGAACACCGGGGAGCTGTTTTTT. Translated, it gives CASALDVANTGELFF.

This clone appeared once. This rearrangement joins TRBV4-3 to TRBJ2-5, with 11 bases aligning to TRBD1. Germline CDR1 and CDR2: LGHNA and YSLEER. CDR3 length equals 15 residues. V dropped 1 base and J dropped 5; count of bases not matched to a gene: 3. The CDR3 nucleotides are TGCGCCAGCAGCCAAGGGACAGGGGGCTCGGAGACCCAGTACTTC. This encodes CASSQGTGGSETQYF.

The J gene is TRBJ2-7, the V gene TRBV7-9; 8 bases are shared with TRBD1. The CDR3 has 15 amino acids. The trim removed 2 bases at V and 0 bases at J, leaving 3 bases unmatched. Germline CDR1 reads SEHNR; CDR2 reads FQNEAQ (reference sequence). The DNA of the CDR3 is TGTGCCAGCAGCTTACAGGGGGCCCCCTCCTACGAGCAGTACTTC. Translating gives CASSLQGAPSYEQYF.

The genes are TRBV28 and TRBJ2-3, with 7 positions matching TRBD1. CDR1 is MDHEN, CDR2 SYDVKM, per germline. Germline trimming cut 4 bases from V and 1 base from J; bases unmatched to any gene: 2. The CDR3 sequence is 14 residues long. The CDR3 loop reads CASSSTGGTDTQYF. DNA of the CDR3: TGTGCCAGCAGTTCAACAGGGGGCACAGATACGCAGTATTTT.

This chain links TRBV19 with TRBJ2-7; TRBD2 matches at 16 bases. V was pared by 4 bases and J by 4 bases, with 1 base of the junction left unmatched. Germline lookup yields CDR1 LNHDA and CDR2 SQIVND (reference sequence). The CDR3 has 15 amino acids. The CDR3 coding sequence is TGTGCCAGTAGTACGGGACTAGCGGGAGGGTACGAGCAGTACTTC. Protein sequence: CASSTGLAGGYEQYF.

This clone showed up just once. V gene TRBV11-2 combines with J gene TRBJ1-3; 8 bases match TRBD1. Germline loops: CDR1 SGHAT, CDR2 FQNNGV. The CDR3 sequence is 15 residues long. V gave up 5 bases and J gave up 0 bases; unmatched junction bases: 3. CDR3 loop: CASSLTGGSGNTIYF. CDR3 nucleotide sequence: TGTGCCAGCAGCCTCACAGGGGGCTCTGGAAACACCATATATTTT. Together with reference TRBV11-2 and TRBJ1-3, the CDR3 gives the full variable domain: EAGVAQSPRYKIIEKRQSVAFWCNPISGHATLYWYQQILGQGPKLLIQFQNNGVVDDSQLPKDRFSAERLKGVDSTLKIQPAKLEDSAVYLCASSLTGGSGNTIYFGEGSWLTVV.

The chain has TRBV6-4 and TRBJ1-1; the D gene is possibly TRBD1 (5 bases). The CDR3 contains 16 residues. The V gene lost 0 bases and the J gene lost 5 bases, with 16 bases spanning the gap. In germline, CDR1 is MRHNA, CDR2 SNTAGT. Here the CDR3 reads CASSDSSGDSSTEAFF. In nucleotides, the CDR3 is TGTGCCAGCAGTGACTCGAGCGGGGACTCGTCGACTGAAGCTTTCTTT.

This clone was counted ten times or more. The rearrangement links TRBV6-4 to TRBJ2-1, with 11 positions matching TRBD2. From germline, CDR1 is MRHNA and CDR2 SNTAGT. The CDR3 has 15 amino acids. V lost 4 bases to trimming and J lost 7 bases; unmatched junction nucleotides: 6. For the CDR3, the DNA is TGTGCCAGCAGTGCACTAGCGGGAGAAGGGAATGAGCAGTTCTTC. It is translated as CASSALAGEGNEQFF.